Presented here are 9 T cell receptor beta chains from one specimen sequenced in a study of blood T cell repertoires in COVID-19. The table came from immunoSEQ multiplex PCR; TCRdb's copy has only in-frame clones and leaves some out. Of 250,000 to 350,000 clones listed, 70% to 90% were seen once; the top ten hold approximately 8%. The source material was peripheral blood. Source of these receptors: a woman aged 50 to 60 who had recovered from COVID-19.

The chain joins TRBV28 to TRBJ2-7, with D possibly being TRBD2 (6 bases). In germline, CDR1 is MDHEN, CDR2 SYDVKM. CDR3 length equals 15 residues. Trimming cost V 6 bases and J 2 bases, with 17 bases left between them. CDR3: CASRAPGTGAYEQYF. The DNA for the CDR3 is TGTGCCAGCAGAGCTCCCGGGACGGGAGCCTACGAGCAGTACTTC.

The V call is TRBV5-1, the J call TRBJ2-5; D is unresolved. Germline CDR1 is SGHRS and CDR2 is YFSETQ. The CDR3 has 12 residues. V was cut by 4 bases and J by 4 bases, with 8 bases left in between. The CDR3, as DNA: TGCGCCAGCAGCCTTGGCACAGAGACCCAGTACTTC. As protein: CASSLGTETQYF.

J is TRBJ2-7 and V is TRBV4-2; 9 bases agree with TRBD2. V dropped 4 bases and J dropped 2; count of bases not matched to a gene: 9. The CDR3 contains 16 residues. Germline CDR1 LGHNA, CDR2 YNFKEQ. For the CDR3, the DNA is TGTGCCAGCAGCCCTGGCTTTGCTAGCGGGGCCTACGAGCAGTACTTC. Translated: CASSPGFASGAYEQYF.

CDR3 bases: TGTGCCAGCTCACCACCCGGCGGGGAGCTGTTTTTT. Translating it yields CASSPPGGELFF. This chain connects TRBV18 to TRBJ2-2; unclear D gene. V lost 0 bases and J 7 bases, leaving 3 bases between the germline ends. Germline V gene data show CDR1 as KGHSH and CDR2 as LQKENI. The CDR3 contains 12 residues.

The chain recombines TRBV24-1 with TRBJ2-7; the D gene is possibly TRBD1 (5 bases). V dropped 9 bases and J dropped 6 bases, with 17 bases sitting between them. This CDR3 is built from 13 residues. Per the germline V gene, CDR1 is KGHDR and CDR2 is SFDVKD. The CDR3 region is CATALSQGSEQYF. In DNA form, the CDR3 reads TGTGCCACCGCGTTATCTCAGGGAAGCGAGCAGTACTTC.

The rearrangement joins TRBV6-2 or TRBV6-3 to TRBJ2-7; 12 nucleotides line up with TRBD2. Germline lookup yields CDR1 MNHEY and CDR2 SVGEGT. The CDR3 extends over 17 amino acids. V trimming: 2 bases; J trimming: 0 bases; junction bases outside the gene matches: 5. The CDR3 region is CASSYRTSGASSYEQYF. The CDR3 DNA follows: TGTGCCAGCAGTTACAGGACTAGCGGGGCTAGCTCCTACGAGCAGTACTTC.

The chain is built from TRBV7-2 and TRBJ1-2, with D hard to call. Germline V gene lookup returns CDR1 SGHTA and CDR2 FQGNSA. CDR3 length equals 14 residues. Deletions cut 0 bases from V and 7 bases from J, with 12 bases between. DNA of the CDR3: TGTGCCAGCAGCTTAGCGAGTCCTTCGGGTGGCTACACCTTC. This sequence encodes CASSLASPSGGYTF.

The chain joins TRBV7-9 to TRBJ1-2; D might be TRBD1 (6 bases). Germline CDR1 and CDR2: SEHNR and FQNEAQ (reference sequence). The CDR3 runs to 12 residues. V lost 1 base and J lost 7, with 7 bases in between. The CDR3 is CASSLEGGGYTF. As DNA, the CDR3 is TGTGCCAGCAGCTTAGAAGGGGGTGGCTACACCTTC.

The chain is built from TRBV28 and TRBJ2-7; a possible D gene is TRBD2 (6 bases). This CDR3 is built from 15 residues. Germline CDR1 and CDR2: MDHEN and SYDVKM. Trimming removed 5 bases at V and 2 bases at J, with 16 bases between. The CDR3: CASSREILVPYEQYF. The DNA of the CDR3 is TGTGCCAGCAGTCGGGAGATCTTAGTGCCCTACGAGCAGTACTTC. The full variable domain, rest sourced from reference TRBV28 and TRBJ2-7, is DVKVTQSSRYLVKRTGEKVFLECVQDMDHENMFWYRQDPGLGLRLIYFSYDVKMKEKGDIPEGYSVSREKKERFSLILESASTNQTSMYLCASSREILVPYEQYFGPGTRLTVT.